This note documents a single TCR beta chain sequence. This sample was taken from a study of T-cell reconstitution after alpha-beta-depleted transplantation in children. The TCRbeta library incorporated unique molecular identifiers. TCRdb re-called the PCR reads through MiXCR, storing one row per CDR3 protein. The sample yields 500,000 or so distinct CDR3 sequences, over 25% seen once. This receptor was obtained from a human donor who donated a stem cell graft to a child with aplastic anemia. Sequencing was performed on PBMCs from the stem cell graft donor, taken from the stem cell graft.

The CDR3 here is CASSQEGRGYTF. For the CDR3, the DNA is TGCGCCAGCAGCCAAGAGGGGAGGGGCTACACCTTC. V is TRBV4-1 and J is TRBJ1-2, with unresolved D. The germline V gene encodes CDR1 MGHRA and CDR2 YSYEKL. CDR3 length: 12 amino acids. V lost 0 bases and J lost 8, with 7 bases in between.